This TCR beta chain was found in a study of radiation and T cells in renal cell carcinoma. This sample's treatment: treatment-naive control, cytoreductive nephrectomy. Sequenced by immunoSEQ multiplex PCR; TCRdb stores in-frame clones only, minus some. The table shows fewer than 15,000 clones, with around 62% occurring only once. V was trimmed by 3 bases and J by 2 bases, leaving 8 bases between them. The CDR3 totals 13 residues. Germline assignment: CDR1 SGDLS and CDR2 YYNGEE. Notes on the study in general: Dominant CDR3 motifs were more common in irradiated tumors than controls. In nephrectomy-only tumors, top 100 clonotypes averaged approximately 40%, versus about 50% irradiated.

With regard to this clone: Its target is unknown.

The input for sequencing was tumor tissue, taken from a patient whose treatment was nephrectomy without radiotherapy. This sequence originates from a man in his 60s with renal cell carcinoma. The gene calls are TRBV9 and TRBJ1-2; perhaps TRBD1 as D (6 bases). DNA of the CDR3: TGTGCCAGCAGCGCAGGGGCGAACTATGGCTACACCTTC. This sequence encodes CASSAGANYGYTF.